This section outlines one T cell receptor beta chain sequence together with its context. Its matching antigen is unknown. Selected positively for CCR7 and CD45RO-negative, naive CD8 cells excluded terminally differentiated effector memory CD45RA+ cells. Generated by immunoSEQ multiplex PCR, the TCRdb table keeps only in-frame clones and is missing some. Among around 550,000 clones listed, 90% to 95% were seen once. This sample stems from a study of shared clonotypes between healthy human individuals. About the study: The plates for each donor numbered three CD4 naive, three CD4 memory, two CD8 naive and one CD8 memory. Points from the study as a whole: It was the few donors that limited the genetic and exposure-history diversity represented.

The CDR3 sequence is 14 residues long. Germline assignment: CDR1 SGHVS and CDR2 FNYEAQ. Trimming removed 5 bases from V and 3 bases from J, with 13 bases in between. The TCR comes from a woman in her twenties or thirties in good health. The source material was naive CD8+ T cells sorted from blood. The rearrangement uses TRBV7-6 and TRBJ1-1; no definite D call. The CDR3 coding sequence is TGTGCCAGCAGCCAAGGGCTAACCTACACTGAAGCTTTCTTT. Its protein is CASSQGLTYTEAFF.